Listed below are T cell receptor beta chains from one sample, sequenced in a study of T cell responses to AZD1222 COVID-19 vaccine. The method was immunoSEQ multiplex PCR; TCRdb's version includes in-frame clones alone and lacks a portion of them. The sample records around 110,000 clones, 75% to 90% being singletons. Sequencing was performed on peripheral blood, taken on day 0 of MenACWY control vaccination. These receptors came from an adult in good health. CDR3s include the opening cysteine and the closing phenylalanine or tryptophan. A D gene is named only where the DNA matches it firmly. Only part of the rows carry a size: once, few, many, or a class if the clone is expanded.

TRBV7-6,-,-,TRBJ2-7,CASSSVPDGTYEQYF,TGTGCCAGCAGCTCGGTACCGGACGGCACCTACGAGCAGTACTTC
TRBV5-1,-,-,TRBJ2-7,CASSLDGLSSYEQYF,TGCGCCAGCAGCTTGGACGGGCTCAGCTCCTACGAGCAGTACTTC
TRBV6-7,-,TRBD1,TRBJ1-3,CASSRGQGALGNTIYF,TGTGCCAGCAGTAGGGGACAGGGGGCGCTTGGAAACACCATATATTTT
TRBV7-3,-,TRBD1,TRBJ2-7,CASSSTPGQGEQYF,TGTGCCAGCAGCTCAACCCCGGGACAGGGGGAGCAGTACTTC
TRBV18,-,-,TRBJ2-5,CASSPYQETQYF,TGTGCCAGCTCACCATATCAGGAGACCCAGTACTTC
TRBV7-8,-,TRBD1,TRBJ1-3,CASSSRTGHSGNTIYF,TGTGCCAGCAGCTCCCGGACAGGGCACTCTGGAAACACCATATATTTT
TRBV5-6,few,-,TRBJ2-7,CASSLGPPSYEQYF,TGTGCCAGCAGCTTGGGGCCCCCCTCCTACGAGCAGTACTTC
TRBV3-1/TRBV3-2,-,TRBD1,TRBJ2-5,CASSQGTGVGGETQYF,TGTGCCAGCAGCCAAGGGACAGGGGTCGGTGGGGAGACCCAGTACTTC
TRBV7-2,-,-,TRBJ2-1,CASSLLGPNNEQFF,TGTGCCAGCAGCTTGCTGGGACCGAACAATGAGCAGTTCTTC
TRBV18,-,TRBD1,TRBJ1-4,CASSPFPGTENEKLFF,TGTGCCAGCTCACCTTTCCCCGGGACAGAGAATGAAAAACTGTTTTTT
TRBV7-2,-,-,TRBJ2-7,CASSSRGSDRYEQYF,TGTGCCAGCAGCTCGCGGGGCAGCGACCGCTACGAGCAGTACTTC
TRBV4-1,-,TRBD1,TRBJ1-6,CASSQSQGFNSPLHF,TGCGCCAGCAGCCAGTCACAGGGGTTTAATTCACCCCTCCACTTT
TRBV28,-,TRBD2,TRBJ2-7,CASSYIVAGGRGYEQYF,TGTGCCAGCAGCTATATTGTAGCGGGGGGGAGAGGCTACGAGCAGTACTTC
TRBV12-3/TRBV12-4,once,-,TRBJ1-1,CASSSGTEAFF,TGTGCCAGCAGCAGTGGCACTGAAGCTTTCTTT
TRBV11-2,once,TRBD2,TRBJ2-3,CASSGGGLAGSTDTQYF,TGTGCCAGCAGCGGAGGGGGATTAGCGGGGAGCACAGATACGCAGTATTTT
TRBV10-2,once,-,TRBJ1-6,CASSEGQPYNSPLHF,TGCGCCAGCAGTGAGGGACAGCCCTATAATTCACCCCTCCACTTT
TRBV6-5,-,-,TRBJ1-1,CASRLVARGTEAFF,TGTGCCAGCAGACTAGTCGCCCGGGGTACTGAAGCTTTCTTT
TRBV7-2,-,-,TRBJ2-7,CASSPRQSYEQYF,TGTGCCAGCAGCCCTAGGCAGTCGTACGAGCAGTACTTC
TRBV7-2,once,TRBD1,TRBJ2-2,CASSFNRDRAGFGELFF,TGTGCCAGCAGCTTCAACCGGGACAGGGCGGGATTCGGGGAGCTGTTTTTT
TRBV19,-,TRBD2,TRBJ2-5,CASSIAIAGAQETQYF,TGTGCCAGTAGTATAGCAATAGCGGGGGCCCAAGAGACCCAGTACTTC
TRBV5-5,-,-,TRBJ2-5,CASSLTGLETQYF,TGTGCCAGCAGCTTGACAGGGTTGGAGACCCAGTACTTC
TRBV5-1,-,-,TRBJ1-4,CASSLLGGTNEKLFF,TGCGCCAGCAGCTTGTTGGGGGGAACAAATGAAAAACTGTTTTTT
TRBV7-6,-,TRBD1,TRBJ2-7,CASSLGQGAAGYEQYF,TGTGCCAGCAGCTTAGGGCAGGGGGCGGCTGGCTACGAGCAGTACTTC
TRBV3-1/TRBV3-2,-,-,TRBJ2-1,CASSQGSPDSPLGSYNEQFF,TGTGCCAGCAGCCAAGGGTCTCCGGACAGTCCCCTTGGGTCCTACAATGAGCAGTTCTTC
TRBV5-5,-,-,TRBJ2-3,CASSPVQGSRTDTQYF,TGTGCCAGCAGCCCCGTACAGGGATCCCGCACAGATACGCAGTATTTT
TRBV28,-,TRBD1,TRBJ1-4,CASSLGGTGSEKLFF,TGTGCCAGCAGTTTAGGCGGGACAGGGAGTGAAAAACTGTTTTTT
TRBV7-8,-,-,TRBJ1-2,CASSPPRGLYGYGYTF,TGTGCCAGCAGCCCCCCTAGGGGACTCTACGGCTATGGCTACACCTTC
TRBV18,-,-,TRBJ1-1,CASSPRATGSTEAFF,TGTGCCAGCTCACCACGGGCGACGGGGAGCACTGAAGCTTTCTTT
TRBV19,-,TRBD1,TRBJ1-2,CASSPDRGTLNYGYTF,TGTGCCAGTAGTCCCGACAGGGGCACTCTTAACTATGGCTACACCTTC
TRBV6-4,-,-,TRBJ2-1,CASSDSKIRKDRNEQFF,TGTGCCAGCAGTGACTCGAAGATTAGAAAGGATCGCAATGAGCAGTTCTTC
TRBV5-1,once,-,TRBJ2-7,CASTPHWGSSYEQYF,TGCGCCAGCACCCCTCATTGGGGTAGCTCCTACGAGCAGTACTTC
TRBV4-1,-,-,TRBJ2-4,CASSQPDSRLQYF,TGCGCCAGCAGCCAACCGGACAGCCGGCTTCAGTACTTC
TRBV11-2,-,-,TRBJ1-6,CASSPRRAGVGSPLHF,TGTGCCAGCAGCCCAAGACGGGCAGGGGTGGGTTCACCCCTCCACTTT
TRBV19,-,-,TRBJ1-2,CASSPAGEVTYGYTF,TGTGCCAGTAGCCCGGCAGGGGAAGTCACCTATGGCTACACCTTC
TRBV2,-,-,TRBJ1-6,CASSTQGGNSPLHF,TGTGCCAGCAGTACACAGGGAGGAAACTCACCCCTCCACTTT
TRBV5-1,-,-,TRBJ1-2,CASSFSSYGYTF,TGCGCCAGCAGCTTCAGTTCCTATGGCTACACCTTC
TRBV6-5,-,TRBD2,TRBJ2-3,CASRKLAGGADTQYF,TGTGCCAGCAGGAAACTAGCGGGGGGGGCAGATACGCAGTATTTT
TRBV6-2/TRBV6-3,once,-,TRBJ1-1,CASSHGTEAFF,TGTGCCAGCAGTCACGGGACAGAAGCTTTCTTT
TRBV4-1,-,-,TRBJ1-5,CASSRGNWNQPQHF,TGCGCCAGCAGCCGGGGTAACTGGAATCAGCCCCAGCATTTT
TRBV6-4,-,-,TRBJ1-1,CASSDHAGMTEAFF,TGTGCCAGCAGTGACCATGCAGGGATGACTGAAGCTTTCTTT
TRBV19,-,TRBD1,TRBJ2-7,CASSIGTGRSYEQYF,TGTGCCAGTAGTATCGGGACAGGGAGATCCTACGAGCAGTACTTC
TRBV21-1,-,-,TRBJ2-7,CASSLRYEQYF,TGTGCCAGCAGTTTGCGTTACGAGCAGTACTTC
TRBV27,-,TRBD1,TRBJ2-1,CASSMTGANEQFF,TGTGCCAGCAGTATGACAGGGGCCAATGAGCAGTTCTTC
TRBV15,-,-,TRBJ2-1,CATSTPGGIAYNEQFF,TGTGCCACCAGCACCCCAGGGGGGATCGCCTACAATGAGCAGTTCTTC